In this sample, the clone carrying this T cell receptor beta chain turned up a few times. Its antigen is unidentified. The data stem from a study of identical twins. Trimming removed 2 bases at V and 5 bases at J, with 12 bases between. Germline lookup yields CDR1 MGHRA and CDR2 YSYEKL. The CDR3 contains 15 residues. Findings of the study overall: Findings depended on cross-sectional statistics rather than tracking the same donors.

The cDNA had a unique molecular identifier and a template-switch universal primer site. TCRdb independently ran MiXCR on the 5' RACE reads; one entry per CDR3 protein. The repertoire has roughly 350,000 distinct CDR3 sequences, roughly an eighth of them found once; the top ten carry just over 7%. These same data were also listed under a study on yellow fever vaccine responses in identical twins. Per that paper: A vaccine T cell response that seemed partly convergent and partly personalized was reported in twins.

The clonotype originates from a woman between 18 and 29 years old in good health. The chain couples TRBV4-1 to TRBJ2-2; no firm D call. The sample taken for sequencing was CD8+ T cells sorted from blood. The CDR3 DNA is TGCGCCAGCAGCCAACAACAAGACGGGACCGGGGAGCTGTTTTTT. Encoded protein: CASSQQQDGTGELFF.